Below are 16 T cell receptor beta chains sequenced from a single sample in a study of T cell changes during pregnancy in multiple sclerosis. The assay was immunoSEQ multiplex PCR, and TCRdb's table has in-frame clones only and misses some. The sample contains fewer than 55,000 clones, 80% to 95% of which appear only once. Sequences were derived from CD4+ T cells from peripheral blood mononuclear cells, sampled in the third trimester of pregnancy. Source of these receptors: a female donor with multiple sclerosis, enrolled in a pregnancy study.

The chain employs TRBV5-4 and TRBJ2-4, with 9 bases lining up with TRBD1. CDR1 and CDR2 from the germline V gene are SGHNT and YYREEE (reference sequence). This CDR3 region has 14 residues. V gave up 4 bases and J gave up 9 bases; unmatched junction bases: 8. CDR3 in amino acids: CASSPPGQGVIQYF. DNA for the CDR3: TGTGCCAGCAGCCCACCGGGACAGGGCGTCATTCAGTACTTC. The full variable domain, in which reference TRBV5-4 and TRBJ2-4 provide the parts outside the CDR3, is ETGVTQSPTHLIKTRGQQVTLRCSSQSGHNTVSWYQQALGQGPQFIFQYYREEENGRGNFPPRFSGLQFPNYSSELNVNALELDDSALYLCASSPPGQGVIQYFGAGTRLSVL.

This clone occurred once. V and J are TRBV6-4 and TRBJ1-2; the D gene is possibly TRBD1 (5 bases). Germline-derived CDR1 and CDR2 are MRHNA and SNTAGT. The CDR3 loop spans 15 amino acids. The germline V and J ends were trimmed by 0 bases and 8 bases, with 16 bases remaining between them. This CDR3 reads CASSDSFRDQSGYTF. CDR3 nucleotides: TGTGCCAGCAGTGACTCTTTCAGGGATCAGTCGGGCTACACCTTC.

The chain couples TRBV5-4 to TRBJ1-6; D might be TRBD1 (6 bases). This CDR3 comprises 14 residues. The germline gives CDR1 SGHNT, CDR2 YYREEE (reference sequence). Trimming pared 4 bases from V and 4 bases from J, leaving 9 bases between. CDR3 sequence (DNA): TGTGCCAGCAGCAACCAGGGGTATAATTCACCCCTCCACTTT. As protein: CASSNQGYNSPLHF.

The rearrangement joins TRBV10-1 to TRBJ1-1, with D possibly TRBD1 on 5 matching bases. The CDR3 length is 14 residues. CDR1 and CDR2 from the germline V gene are WNHNN and SYGVQD (reference sequence). V lost 3 bases and J lost 0, with 8 bases in between. CDR3 in amino acids: CASSDGGVNTEAFF. The CDR3, as DNA: TGCGCCAGCAGTGACGGAGGGGTGAACACTGAAGCTTTCTTT.

This sequence joins TRBV7-8 and TRBJ1-5; 10 nucleotides line up with TRBD1. The trim removed 5 bases at V and 6 bases at J, leaving 4 bases unmatched. From germline, CDR1 is SGHVS and CDR2 FQNEAQ. This CDR3 spans 14 amino acids. The CDR3 sequence is CASSADRGGQPQHF. In DNA, the CDR3 is TGTGCCAGCAGCGCGGACAGGGGGGGTCAGCCCCAGCATTTT.

This sequence joins TRBV13 and TRBJ2-6; unclear D gene. From germline, CDR1 is PRHDT and CDR2 FYEKMQ (reference sequence). Trimming took 6 bases from V and 0 from J, leaving 12 bases between them. This CDR3 is built from 16 residues. CDR3 sequence: CASRQYRTSGANVLTF. The CDR3 DNA reads TGTGCCAGCAGGCAATACAGAACCTCTGGGGCCAACGTCCTGACTTTC.

The chain employs TRBV29-1 and TRBJ1-2, with TRBD1 matching 9 bases. This CDR3 comprises 13 residues. The V segment lost 6 bases and the J segment 7 bases; nucleotides outside the gene matches: 9. Per the germline V gene, CDR1 is SQVTM and CDR2 is ANQGSEA. CDR3 nucleotides: TGCAGCGTAGATGAAACAGGGGGCGGTGGCTACACCTTC. Its translation is CSVDETGGGGYTF.

This clone has only one observation. CDR3 nucleotide sequence: TGTGCCAGCAGCCTGTTAGCGGGGGGGATCGGTAACACCGGGGAGCTGTTTTTT. Translation: CASSLLAGGIGNTGELFF. The chain recombines TRBV7-9 with TRBJ2-2, with 11 bases identical to TRBD2. The CDR3 totals 18 residues. Looked up from germline, CDR1 is SEHNR and CDR2 is FQNEAQ (reference sequence). With 5 bases clipped from V and 2 bases from J, the junction kept 10 bases outside the gene matches.

This chain connects TRBV27 to TRBJ2-3; 7 bases agree with TRBD1. This CDR3 contains 12 residues. J lost 9 bases, V lost 4 bases, and 4 bases had no gene match. In germline, CDR1 is MNHEY, CDR2 SMNVEV (reference sequence). The CDR3 DNA reads TGTGCCAGCAGTTCCGCAGGGGGAACGCAGTATTTT. This codes for CASSSAGGTQYF.

The chain recombines TRBV5-1 with TRBJ2-3; 8 nucleotides align to TRBD2. In germline, CDR1 is SGHRS, CDR2 YFSETQ. This CDR3 comprises 17 residues. Germline trimming cut 0 bases from V and 2 bases from J; bases unmatched to any gene: 8. The CDR3 sequence: CASSLVPGTRNTDTQYF. The CDR3 region has the DNA TGCGCCAGCAGCTTGGTCCCCGGGACTAGAAACACAGATACGCAGTATTTT.

The chain has TRBV11-2 and TRBJ2-7; 7 bases align to TRBD1. CDR3 length: 14 amino acids. The J segment lost 2 bases and the V segment lost 1 base, leaving 2 bases of the junction unmatched. CDR1 and CDR2 (germline): SGHAT, FQNNGV. CDR3 DNA sequence: TGTGCCAGCAGCTTAGCCGACAGGGCCTACGAGCAGTACTTC. It encodes CASSLADRAYEQYF.

The chain combines TRBV25-1 with TRBJ1-3; the match to TRBD1 covers 7 bases. Germline V gene sequence: CDR1 MGHDK, CDR2 SYGVNS. This CDR3 is 15 amino acids long. The junction had 7 bases not matched to a gene; V was cut back by 6 bases and J by 2 bases. The DNA for the CDR3 is TGTGCCAGCAGCCCGACAGGGTCGGCTGGAAACACCATATATTTT. Residues: CASSPTGSAGNTIYF.

This clone was detected once. The chain combines TRBV7-9 with TRBJ2-1; TRBD1 matches at 11 bases. This CDR3 spans 17 amino acids. The trim removed 1 base at V and 8 bases at J, leaving 10 bases unmatched. Germline values: CDR1 SEHNR, CDR2 FQNEAQ (reference sequence). CDR3 sequence (DNA): TGTGCCAGCAGCTTAGTTTTATCGGACAGGGGGCTGGATGAGCAGTTCTTC. This sequence encodes CASSLVLSDRGLDEQFF.

The chain carries TRBV18 and TRBJ1-1; D is unresolved. Trimming took off 3 bases at V and 0 bases at J, with 14 bases between the two ends. Germline lookup yields CDR1 KGHSH and CDR2 LQKENI. The CDR3 runs 16 residues. The CDR3 reads CASSPFIEVMNTEAFF. The CDR3 DNA reads TGTGCCAGCTCACCGTTCATTGAGGTTATGAACACTGAAGCTTTCTTT.

The chain carries TRBV18 and TRBJ1-3; D not certain. The length of the CDR3 is 15 residues. Germline CDR1 reads KGHSH; CDR2 reads LQKENI. V was trimmed by 3 bases and J by 0 bases, leaving 9 bases between them. The CDR3 loop reads CASSPSASSGNTIYF. As DNA, the CDR3 is TGTGCCAGCTCACCTTCCGCCAGCTCTGGAAACACCATATATTTT.

This chain joins TRBV7-9 and TRBJ2-1; D is perhaps TRBD2 (7 bases). This CDR3 has 15 residues. V was cut by 0 bases and J by 9 bases, with 15 bases left in between. Per germline, CDR1 SEHNR and CDR2 FQNEAQ (reference sequence). The chain's CDR3 is CASSLAGGPQSEQFF. For the CDR3, the DNA is TGTGCCAGCAGCTTAGCGGGGGGGCCTCAATCTGAGCAGTTCTTC.